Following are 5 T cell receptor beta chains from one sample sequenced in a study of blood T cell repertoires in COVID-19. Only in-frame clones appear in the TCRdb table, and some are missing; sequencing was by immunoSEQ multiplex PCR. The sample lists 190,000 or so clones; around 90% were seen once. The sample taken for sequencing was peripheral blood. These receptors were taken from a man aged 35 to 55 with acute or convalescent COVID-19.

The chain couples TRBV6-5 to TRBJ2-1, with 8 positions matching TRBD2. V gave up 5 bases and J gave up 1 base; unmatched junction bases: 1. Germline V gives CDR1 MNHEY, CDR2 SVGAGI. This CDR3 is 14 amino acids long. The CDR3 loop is CASSRGGSYNEQFF. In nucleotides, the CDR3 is TGTGCCAGCAGTCGGGGGGGTTCCTACAATGAGCAGTTCTTC.

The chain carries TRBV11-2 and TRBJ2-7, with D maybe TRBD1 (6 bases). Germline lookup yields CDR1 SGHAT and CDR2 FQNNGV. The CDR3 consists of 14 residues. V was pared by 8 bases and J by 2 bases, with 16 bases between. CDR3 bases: TGTGCCAGCGAACGTTCGGACAGCCCCTACGAGCAGTACTTC. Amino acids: CASERSDSPYEQYF.

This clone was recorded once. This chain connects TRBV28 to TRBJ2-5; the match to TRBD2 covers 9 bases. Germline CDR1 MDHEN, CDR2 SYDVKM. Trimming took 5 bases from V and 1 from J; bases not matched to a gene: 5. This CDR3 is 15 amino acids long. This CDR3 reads CASSPRLAAQETQYF. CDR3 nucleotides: TGTGCCAGCAGTCCCCGACTAGCGGCCCAAGAGACCCAGTACTTC.

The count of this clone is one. CDR3 DNA: TGTGCCAGCAGTTACGTGGCGGGGGTCGGCACAGATACGCAGTATTTT. Residues: CASSYVAGVGTDTQYF. The genes are TRBV6-2 or TRBV6-3 and TRBJ2-3; 7 bases agree with TRBD2. The CDR3 is 16 residues long. From germline, CDR1 is MNHEY and CDR2 SVGEGT. With 2 bases clipped from V and 1 base from J, the junction kept 6 bases outside the gene matches.

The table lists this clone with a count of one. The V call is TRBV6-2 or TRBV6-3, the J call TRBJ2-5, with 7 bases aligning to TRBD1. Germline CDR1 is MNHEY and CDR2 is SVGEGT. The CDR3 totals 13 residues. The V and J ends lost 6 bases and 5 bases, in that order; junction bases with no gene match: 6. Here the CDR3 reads CASSSPRGETQYF. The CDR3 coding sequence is TGTGCCAGCAGCTCCCCCAGGGGGGAGACCCAGTACTTC.